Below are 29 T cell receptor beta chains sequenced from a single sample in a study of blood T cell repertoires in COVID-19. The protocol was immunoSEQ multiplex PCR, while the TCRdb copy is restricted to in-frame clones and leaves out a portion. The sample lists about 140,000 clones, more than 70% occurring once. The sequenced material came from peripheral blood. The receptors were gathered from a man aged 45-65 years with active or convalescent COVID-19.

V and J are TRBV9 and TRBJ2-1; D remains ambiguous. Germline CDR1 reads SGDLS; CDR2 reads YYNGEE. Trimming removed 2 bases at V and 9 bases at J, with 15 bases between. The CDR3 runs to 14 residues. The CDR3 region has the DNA TGTGCCAGCAGCGTGCTTCCAGGTAAGAGTGAGCAGTTCTTC. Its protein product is CASSVLPGKSEQFF.

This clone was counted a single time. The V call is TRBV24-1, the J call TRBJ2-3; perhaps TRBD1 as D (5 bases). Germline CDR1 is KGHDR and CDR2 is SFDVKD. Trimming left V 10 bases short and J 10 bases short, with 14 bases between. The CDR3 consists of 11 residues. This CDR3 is CATGMGQAQYF. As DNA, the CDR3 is TGTGCCACGGGCATGGGGCAGGCGCAGTATTTT.

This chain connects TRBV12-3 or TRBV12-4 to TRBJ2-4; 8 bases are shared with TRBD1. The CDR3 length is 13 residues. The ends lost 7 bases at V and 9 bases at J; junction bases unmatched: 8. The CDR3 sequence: CASKYTGTGIQYF. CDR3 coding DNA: TGTGCCAGCAAGTACACCGGGACAGGCATTCAGTACTTC.

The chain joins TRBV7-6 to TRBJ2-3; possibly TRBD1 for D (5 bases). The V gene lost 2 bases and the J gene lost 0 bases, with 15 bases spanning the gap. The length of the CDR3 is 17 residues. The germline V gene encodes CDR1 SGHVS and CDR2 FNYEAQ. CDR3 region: CASSLKGRSTSTDTQYF. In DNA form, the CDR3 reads TGTGCCAGCAGCTTAAAGGGGCGGAGTACAAGCACAGATACGCAGTATTTT.

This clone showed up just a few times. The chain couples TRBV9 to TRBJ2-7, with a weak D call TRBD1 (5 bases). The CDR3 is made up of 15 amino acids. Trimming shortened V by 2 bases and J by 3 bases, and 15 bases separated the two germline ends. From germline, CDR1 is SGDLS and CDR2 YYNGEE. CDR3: CASSVTGFRGYEQYF. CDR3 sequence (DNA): TGTGCCAGCAGCGTGACCGGATTTAGGGGCTACGAGCAGTACTTC.

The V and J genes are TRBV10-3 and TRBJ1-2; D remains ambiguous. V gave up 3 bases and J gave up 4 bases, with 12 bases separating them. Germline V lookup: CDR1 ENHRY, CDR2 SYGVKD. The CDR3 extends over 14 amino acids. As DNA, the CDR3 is TGTGCCATCAGTGATACTTCAATCCTCTATGGCTACACCTTC. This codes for CAISDTSILYGYTF.

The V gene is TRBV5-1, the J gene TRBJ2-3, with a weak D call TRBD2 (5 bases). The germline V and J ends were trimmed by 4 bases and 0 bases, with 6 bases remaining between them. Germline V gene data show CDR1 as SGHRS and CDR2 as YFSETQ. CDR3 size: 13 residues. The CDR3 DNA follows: TGCGCCAGCAGCAGCGGTAGCACAGATACGCAGTATTTT. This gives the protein CASSSGSTDTQYF.

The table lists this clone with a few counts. CDR3 protein: CASSLLGQIALDTEAFF. CDR3 in DNA: TGTGCCAGCTCACTCCTTGGACAGATTGCGTTGGACACTGAAGCTTTCTTT. The chain combines TRBV18 with TRBJ1-1; D is possibly TRBD1 (6 bases). The germline V gene has CDR1 KGHSH and CDR2 LQKENI. Trimming took 4 bases from V and 3 from J, leaving 21 bases between them. The CDR3 length is 17 residues. The variable domain in full, completed from reference TRBV18 and TRBJ1-1, reads NAGVMQNPRHLVRRRGQEARLRCSPMKGHSHVYWYRQLPEEGLKFMVYLQKENIIDESGMPKERFSAEFPKEGPSILRIQQVVRGDSAAYFCASSLLGQIALDTEAFFGQGTRLTVV.

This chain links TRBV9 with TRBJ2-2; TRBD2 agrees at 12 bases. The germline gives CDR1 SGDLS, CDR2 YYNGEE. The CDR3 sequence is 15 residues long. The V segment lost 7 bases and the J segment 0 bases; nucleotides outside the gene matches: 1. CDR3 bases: TGTGCCAGCGGACTAGCGGGATCGAACACCGGGGAGCTGTTTTTT. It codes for CASGLAGSNTGELFF.

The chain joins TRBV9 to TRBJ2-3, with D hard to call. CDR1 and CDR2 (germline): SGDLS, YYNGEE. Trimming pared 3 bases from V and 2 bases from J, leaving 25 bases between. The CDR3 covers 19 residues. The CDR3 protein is CASSADPIGVRVNTDTQYF. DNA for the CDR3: TGTGCCAGCAGCGCTGACCCCATTGGAGTCCGGGTAAACACAGATACGCAGTATTTT. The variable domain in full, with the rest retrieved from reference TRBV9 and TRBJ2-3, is DSGVTQTPKHLITATGQRVTLRCSPRSGDLSVYWYQQSLDQGLQFLIQYYNGEERAKGNILERFSAQQFPDLHSELNLSSLELGDSALYFCASSADPIGVRVNTDTQYFGPGTRLTVL.

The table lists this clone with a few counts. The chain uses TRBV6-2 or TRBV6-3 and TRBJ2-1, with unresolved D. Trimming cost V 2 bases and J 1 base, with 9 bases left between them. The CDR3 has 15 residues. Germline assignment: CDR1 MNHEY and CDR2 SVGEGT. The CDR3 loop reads CASSYLSGSYNEQFF. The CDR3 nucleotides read TGTGCCAGCAGTTACCTTTCGGGTTCCTACAATGAGCAGTTCTTC.

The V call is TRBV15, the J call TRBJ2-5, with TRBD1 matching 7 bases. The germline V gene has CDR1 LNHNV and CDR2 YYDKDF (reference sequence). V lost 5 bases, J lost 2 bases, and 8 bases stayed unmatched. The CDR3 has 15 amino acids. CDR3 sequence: CATSHRQGIQETQYF. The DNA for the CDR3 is TGTGCCACCAGCCATAGACAGGGTATACAAGAGACCCAGTACTTC.

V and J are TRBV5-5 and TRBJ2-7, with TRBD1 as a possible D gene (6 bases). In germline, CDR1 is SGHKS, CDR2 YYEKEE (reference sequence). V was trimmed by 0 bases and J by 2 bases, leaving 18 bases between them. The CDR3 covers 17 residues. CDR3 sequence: CASSLGSTGHLTYEQYF. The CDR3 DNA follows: TGTGCCAGCAGCTTGGGGTCAACAGGGCACCTTACCTACGAGCAGTACTTC. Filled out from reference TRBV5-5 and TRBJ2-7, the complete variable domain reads DAGVTQSPTHLIKTRGQQVTLRCSPISGHKSVSWYQQVLGQGPQFIFQYYEKEERGRGNFPDRFSARQFPNYSSELNVNALLLGDSALYLCASSLGSTGHLTYEQYFGPGTRLTVT.

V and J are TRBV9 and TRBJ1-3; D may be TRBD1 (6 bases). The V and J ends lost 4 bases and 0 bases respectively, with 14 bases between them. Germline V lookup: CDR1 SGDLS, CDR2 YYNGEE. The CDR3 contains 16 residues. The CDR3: CASSPRQASSGNTIYF. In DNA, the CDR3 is TGTGCCAGCAGCCCAAGACAGGCTAGCTCTGGAAACACCATATATTTT.

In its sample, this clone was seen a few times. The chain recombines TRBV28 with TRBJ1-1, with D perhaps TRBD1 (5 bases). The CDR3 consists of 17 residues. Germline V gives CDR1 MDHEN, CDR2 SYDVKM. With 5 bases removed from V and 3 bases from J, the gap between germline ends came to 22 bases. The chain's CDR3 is CASSDGGRGGGDTEAFF. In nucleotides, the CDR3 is TGTGCCAGCAGTGACGGGGGAAGGGGAGGCGGGGACACTGAAGCTTTCTTT. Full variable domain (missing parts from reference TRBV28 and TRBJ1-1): DVKVTQSSRYLVKRTGEKVFLECVQDMDHENMFWYRQDPGLGLRLIYFSYDVKMKEKGDIPEGYSVSREKKERFSLILESASTNQTSMYLCASSDGGRGGGDTEAFFGQGTRLTVV.

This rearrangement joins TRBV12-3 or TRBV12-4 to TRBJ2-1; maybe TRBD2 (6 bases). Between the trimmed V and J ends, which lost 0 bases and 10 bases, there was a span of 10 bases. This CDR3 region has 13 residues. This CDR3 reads CASSLAGGREQFF. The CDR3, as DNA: TGTGCCAGCAGTTTAGCGGGAGGCAGGGAGCAGTTCTTC.

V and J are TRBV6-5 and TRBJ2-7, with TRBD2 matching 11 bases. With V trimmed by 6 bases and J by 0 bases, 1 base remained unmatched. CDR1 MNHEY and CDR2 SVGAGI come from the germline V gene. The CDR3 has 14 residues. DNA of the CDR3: TGTGCCAGCAGGGGACTAGCGGTCTCCTACGAGCAGTACTTC. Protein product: CASRGLAVSYEQYF.

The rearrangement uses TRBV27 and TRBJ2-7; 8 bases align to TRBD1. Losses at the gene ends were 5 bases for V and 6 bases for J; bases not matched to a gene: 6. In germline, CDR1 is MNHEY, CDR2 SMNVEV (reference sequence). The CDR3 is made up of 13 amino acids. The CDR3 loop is CASSPGQGREQYF. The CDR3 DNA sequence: TGTGCCAGCAGTCCCGGACAGGGACGCGAGCAGTACTTC.

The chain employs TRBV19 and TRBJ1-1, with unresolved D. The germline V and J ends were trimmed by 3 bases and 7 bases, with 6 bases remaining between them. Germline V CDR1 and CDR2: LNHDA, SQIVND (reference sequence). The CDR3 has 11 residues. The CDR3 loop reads CASSIESEAFF. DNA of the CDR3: TGTGCCAGTAGTATCGAGAGTGAAGCTTTCTTT. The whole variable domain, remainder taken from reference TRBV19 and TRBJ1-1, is DGGITQSPKYLFRKEGQNVTLSCEQNLNHDAMYWYRQDPGQGLRLIYYSQIVNDFQKGDIAEGYSVSREKKESFPLTVTSAQKNPTAFYLCASSIESEAFFGQGTRLTVV.

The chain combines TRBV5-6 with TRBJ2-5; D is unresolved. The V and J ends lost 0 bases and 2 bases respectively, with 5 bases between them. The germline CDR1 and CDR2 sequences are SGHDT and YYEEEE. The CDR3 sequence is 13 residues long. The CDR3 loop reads CASSLVQQETQYF. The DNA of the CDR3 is TGTGCCAGCAGCTTGGTTCAACAAGAGACCCAGTACTTC.

In nucleotides, the CDR3 is TGTGCCAGCAGCTTGGACCGGGTTCACGAGCAGTACTTC. This codes for CASSLDRVHEQYF. This chain joins TRBV5-6 and TRBJ2-7, with D unclear. The CDR3 covers 13 residues. Germline loops: CDR1 SGHDT, CDR2 YYEEEE. V shed 0 bases and J shed 5 bases, with 9 bases lying between them.

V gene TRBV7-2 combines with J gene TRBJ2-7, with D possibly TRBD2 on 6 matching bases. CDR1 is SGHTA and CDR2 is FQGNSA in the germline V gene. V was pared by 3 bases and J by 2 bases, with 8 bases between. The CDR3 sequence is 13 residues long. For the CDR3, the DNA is TGTGCCAGCAGCTTCGGGGGTGCCTACGAGCAGTACTTC. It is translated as CASSFGGAYEQYF.

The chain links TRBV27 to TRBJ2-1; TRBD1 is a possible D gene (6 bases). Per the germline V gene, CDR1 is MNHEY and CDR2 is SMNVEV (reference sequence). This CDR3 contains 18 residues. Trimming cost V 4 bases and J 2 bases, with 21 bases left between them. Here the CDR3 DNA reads TGTGCCAGCAGTTCGTCAGCCCTTATAGGGGGAGCCTACAATGAGCAGTTCTTC. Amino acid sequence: CASSSSALIGGAYNEQFF.

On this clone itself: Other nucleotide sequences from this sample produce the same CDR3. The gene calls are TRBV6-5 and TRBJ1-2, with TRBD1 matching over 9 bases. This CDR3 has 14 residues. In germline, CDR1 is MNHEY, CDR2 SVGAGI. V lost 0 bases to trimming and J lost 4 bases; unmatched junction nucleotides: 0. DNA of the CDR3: TGTGCCAGCAGTTACTCGACAGGGGGCTATGGCTACACCTTC. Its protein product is CASSYSTGGYGYTF.

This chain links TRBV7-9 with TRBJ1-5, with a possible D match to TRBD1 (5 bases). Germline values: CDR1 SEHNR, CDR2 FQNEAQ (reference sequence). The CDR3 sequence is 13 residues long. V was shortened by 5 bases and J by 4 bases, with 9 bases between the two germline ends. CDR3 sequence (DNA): TGTGCCAGCAGCCTGGGGCTGAATCAGCCCCAGCATTTT. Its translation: CASSLGLNQPQHF.

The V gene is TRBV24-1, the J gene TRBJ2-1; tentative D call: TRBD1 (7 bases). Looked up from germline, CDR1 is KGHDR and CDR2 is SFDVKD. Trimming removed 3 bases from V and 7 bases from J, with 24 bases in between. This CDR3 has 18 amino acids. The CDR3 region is CATSDLSTGLGGRNEQFF. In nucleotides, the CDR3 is TGTGCCACCAGTGATCTTTCGACAGGGCTCGGGGGTAGGAATGAGCAGTTCTTC.

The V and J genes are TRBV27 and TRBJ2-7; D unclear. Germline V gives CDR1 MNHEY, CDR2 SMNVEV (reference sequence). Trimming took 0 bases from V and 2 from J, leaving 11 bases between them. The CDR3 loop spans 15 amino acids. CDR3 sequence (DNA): TGTGCCAGCAGTTTATCCCACATCTCCACCTACGAGCAGTACTTC. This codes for CASSLSHISTYEQYF.

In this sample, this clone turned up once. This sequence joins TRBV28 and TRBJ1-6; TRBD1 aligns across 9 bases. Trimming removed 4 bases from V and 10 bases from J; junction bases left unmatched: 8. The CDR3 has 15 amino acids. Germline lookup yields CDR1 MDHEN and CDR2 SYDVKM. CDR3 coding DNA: TGTGCCAGCAGTTCAGGGACAGGGAGTGTCTCACCCCTCCACTTT. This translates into CASSSGTGSVSPLHF.

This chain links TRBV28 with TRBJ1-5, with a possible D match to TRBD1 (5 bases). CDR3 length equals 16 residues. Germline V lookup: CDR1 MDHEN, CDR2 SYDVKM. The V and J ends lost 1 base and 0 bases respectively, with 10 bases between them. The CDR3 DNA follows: TGTGCCAGCAGTTTATCGGCAGGGCGTAGCAATCAGCCCCAGCATTTT. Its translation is CASSLSAGRSNQPQHF.